Listed here is a single T cell receptor (beta chain). Its antigen is as yet unknown. The entry originates in a study of T cells after yellow fever vaccination. On the study more broadly: Low-cell-number fractions were prepared with SMART-Seq v4 Ultra Low Input.

Researchers made TCR cDNA using 5'RACE template switching, and this step added a universal primer site and UMIs. TCRdb re-analysed the 5' RACE reads in MiXCR, keeping a single row per CDR3 protein. This table has about 210,000 distinct CDR3 sequences, under 3.5% appearing once. The CDR3 sequence is 12 residues long. CDR1 and CDR2 from the germline V gene are KGHDR and SFDVKD. With 2 bases removed from V and 4 bases from J, the gap between germline ends came to 2 bases. Broader study findings: Subsequent booster samples again held most clones from primary vaccination (96% CD4, about 90% CD8). The secondary T-cell response peaked on day 5, not day 15, but was weaker.

The J gene is TRBJ1-5, the V gene TRBV24-1; D gene unclear. The TCR sequence derives from a man aged 18 to 29 who received the YFV17D yellow fever vaccine. Material: CD4+ T cells sorted from PBMCs, obtained 10 days after the yellow fever booster vaccination. The CDR3 coding sequence is TGTGCCACCAGTGATTGGAATCAGCCCCAGCATTTT. Its translation: CATSDWNQPQHF.